One sample yielded the 22 T cell receptor beta chains listed below, sequenced in a study of CD8 T cells in Susac syndrome. RNA totalling 0.5 to 1 ug underwent reverse transcription with random hexamers. TCRdb itself ran the immunoSEQ multiplex PCR reads through MiXCR, one entry per CDR3 protein. This table holds some 300,000 distinct CDR3 sequences, approximately 85% found once. Sequencing used CD8+ T cells from PBMCs. These receptor sequences come from a human donor with multiple sclerosis.

This clonotype came up once. The chain uses TRBV13 and TRBJ2-1; 8 bases line up with TRBD2. V was clipped by 2 bases and J by 0 bases; unmatched bases: 6. The CDR3 has 17 amino acids. CDR1 PRHDT and CDR2 FYEKMQ come from the germline V gene (reference sequence). The CDR3 loop reads CASSLMIAGYSYNEQFF. In DNA form, the CDR3 reads TGTGCCAGCAGCTTAATGATAGCGGGGTACTCCTACAATGAGCAGTTCTTC.

Concerning this clonotype: Mismatch with germline at one junction end may stem from a read error. The chain combines TRBV29-1 with TRBJ1-1, with D possibly matching TRBD1 (5 bases). Germline values: CDR1 SQVTM, CDR2 ANQGSEA. The CDR3 spans 13 residues. The CDR3: CSGGWRGNTEVFF. In DNA, the CDR3 is TGCAGCGGAGGTTGGAGGGGCAACACTGAAGTTTTCTTT. Looking up the rest from reference TRBV29-1 and TRBJ1-1 gives the full variable domain: SAVISQKPSRDICQRGTSLTIQCQVDSQVTMMFWYRQQPGQSLTLIATANQGSEATYESGFVIDKFPISRPNLTFSTLTVSNMSPEDSSIYLCSGGWRGNTEVFFGQGTRLTVV.

This chain links TRBV20-1 with TRBJ2-1; possible D gene TRBD2, 6 bases. Germline CDR1 is DFQATT and CDR2 is SNEGSKA (reference sequence). The V and J ends lost 6 bases and 3 bases respectively, with 15 bases between them. The CDR3 is made up of 14 amino acids. CDR3 in amino acids: CSATWWEDYNEQFF. As DNA, the CDR3 is TGCAGTGCCACGTGGTGGGAGGACTACAATGAGCAGTTCTTC.

This clonotype was counted only a few times. The V and J genes are TRBV6-2 or TRBV6-3 and TRBJ2-2; no reliable D call. Per the germline V gene, CDR1 is MNHEY and CDR2 is SVGEGT. The CDR3 sequence is 15 residues long. V lost 6 bases to trimming and J lost 1 base, with 12 bases between them. This CDR3 is CASSDQTVNTGELFF. DNA of the CDR3: TGTGCCAGCAGCGACCAGACCGTGAACACCGGGGAGCTGTTTTTT.

This sequence joins TRBV20-1 and TRBJ1-2, with D perhaps TRBD1 (6 bases). With 0 bases removed from V and 7 bases from J, the gap between germline ends came to 27 bases. The CDR3 length is 18 residues. Germline CDR1 is DFQATT and CDR2 is SNEGSKA (reference sequence). The chain's CDR3 is CSARDGSRDIGRSSGYTF. The CDR3 DNA sequence: TGCAGTGCTAGAGATGGTTCGAGGGACATAGGGCGCTCTTCTGGCTACACCTTC.

This clonotype showed up just once. J is TRBJ1-1 and V is TRBV6-2 or TRBV6-3; D ambiguous. The germline gives CDR1 MNHEY, CDR2 SVGEGT. The V end was cut by 7 bases, the J end by 0 bases, with 3 bases between. The CDR3 contains 11 residues. The CDR3 loop is CASNLNTEAFF. The CDR3 DNA follows: TGTGCCAGCAACCTGAACACTGAAGCTTTCTTT.

This clonotype appeared once. The chain employs TRBV2 and TRBJ1-2; TRBD1 aligns across 9 bases. Trimming took 7 bases from V and 4 from J; bases not matched to a gene: 10. Looked up from germline, CDR1 is SNHLY and CDR2 is FYNNEI. The CDR3 length is 15 residues. CDR3 in DNA: TGTGCCAGCACCGAGGGGACAGGGATGGCCTATGGCTACACCTTC. It encodes CASTEGTGMAYGYTF.

A few counts support this clonotype. V usage is TRBV7-2 and J usage is TRBJ2-5, with D tentatively TRBD2 (5 bases). Trimming shortened V by 1 base and J by 4 bases, and 13 bases separated the two germline ends. In germline, CDR1 is SGHTA, CDR2 FQGNSA. This CDR3 has 15 residues. The CDR3 sequence: CASSLVRLAGETQYF. CDR3 sequence (DNA): TGTGCCAGCAGCTTAGTCCGGCTAGCTGGAGAGACCCAGTACTTC. The full variable domain, its missing parts supplied by reference TRBV7-2 and TRBJ2-5, is GAGVSQSPSNKVTEKGKDVELRCDPISGHTALYWYRQSLGQGLEFLIYFQGNSAPDKSGLPSDRFSAERTGGSVSTLTIQRTQQEDSAVYLCASSLVRLAGETQYFGPGTRLLVL.

The CDR3 sequence: CASSPAGGFNEKLFF. The CDR3 DNA is TGTGCCAGCAGTCCTGCGGGAGGGTTCAATGAAAAACTGTTTTTT. This chain links TRBV13 with TRBJ1-4; no reliable D call. From germline, CDR1 is PRHDT and CDR2 FYEKMQ (reference sequence). This CDR3 has 15 amino acids. V lost 6 bases and J 5 bases, leaving 16 bases between the germline ends.

This clonotype was seen a handful of times. CDR3 nucleotide sequence: TGTGCCAGCAGTTACTCGGGACAGGGGGCGGATGGCTACACCTTC. This translates into CASSYSGQGADGYTF. V gene TRBV6-6 combines with J gene TRBJ1-2; 12 bases fit TRBD1. The CDR3 extends over 15 amino acids. The J segment lost 6 bases and the V segment lost 0 bases, leaving 2 bases of the junction unmatched. In germline, CDR1 is MNHNY, CDR2 SVGAGI (reference sequence).

The CDR3 sequence is CASGRWSLAYGYTF. The CDR3 DNA sequence: TGTGCCAGCGGGAGATGGTCTTTGGCCTATGGCTACACCTTC. V gene TRBV12-3 or TRBV12-4 combines with J gene TRBJ1-2; D remains unclear. Trimming took 8 bases from V and 4 from J, leaving 17 bases between them. This CDR3 spans 14 amino acids.

The sample holds a few counts of this clonotype. This rearrangement joins TRBV7-9 to TRBJ2-2, with 7 bases aligning to TRBD1. Germline V CDR1 and CDR2: SEHNR, FQNEAQ (reference sequence). Trimming removed 6 bases from V and 1 base from J; junction bases left unmatched: 2. The CDR3 extends over 14 amino acids. The CDR3 sequence is CASSDRVNTGELFF. CDR3 bases: TGTGCCAGCAGTGACAGGGTGAACACCGGGGAGCTGTTTTTT.

The V and J genes are TRBV9 and TRBJ2-7; D might be TRBD2 (5 bases). The V end lost 3 bases, the J end lost 2 bases, and 12 bases lay between the germline ends. There are 14 residues in the CDR3. The germline CDR1 and CDR2 sequences are SGDLS and YYNGEE. The CDR3 sequence is CASSAGTEAYEQYF. DNA of the CDR3: TGTGCCAGCAGCGCGGGCACGGAGGCCTACGAGCAGTACTTC.

The chain links TRBV27 to TRBJ2-5; tentatively, D is TRBD2 (6 bases). Germline lookup yields CDR1 MNHEY and CDR2 SMNVEV (reference sequence). Deletions cut 4 bases from V and 1 base from J, with 10 bases between. The CDR3 runs 14 residues. In nucleotides, the CDR3 is TGTGCCAGCAGTTGGCAGGGACTCCAAGAGACCCAGTACTTC. This codes for CASSWQGLQETQYF.

This rearrangement joins TRBV7-8 to TRBJ2-1; 13 nucleotides match TRBD2. In germline, CDR1 is SGHVS, CDR2 FQNEAQ. The CDR3 spans 16 residues. Unmatched junction bases numbered 8, after V lost 5 bases and J lost 7 bases. CDR3 nucleotide sequence: TGTGCCAGCAGCCAAGGACTAGCGGGAGTGTGGAATGAGCAGTTCTTC. Translation: CASSQGLAGVWNEQFF. Full variable domain (missing parts from reference TRBV7-8 and TRBJ2-1): GAGVSQSPRYKVAKRGQDVALRCDPISGHVSLFWYQQALGQGPEFLTYFQNEAQLDKSGLPSDRFFAERPEGSVSTLKIQRTQQEDSAVYLCASSQGLAGVWNEQFFGPGTRLTVL.

The chain links TRBV11-2 to TRBJ1-1, with 9 bases matching TRBD1. The CDR3 totals 18 residues. With V trimmed by 3 bases and J by 1 base, 12 bases remained unmatched. The germline V gene has CDR1 SGHAT and CDR2 FQNNGV. The CDR3, as DNA: TGTGCCAGCAGCTTCCTTCTGGGACAGGGTATAGGGAACACTGAAGCTTTCTTT. Translated, it gives CASSFLLGQGIGNTEAFF.

The chain uses TRBV27 and TRBJ2-5; D gene uncertain. The CDR3 totals 16 residues. The V end was cut by 1 base, the J end by 7 bases, with 19 bases between. Germline V gene sequence: CDR1 MNHEY, CDR2 SMNVEV (reference sequence). The CDR3 DNA follows: TGTGCCAGCAGTTTATATTCCGGAGCCCGGGTTGGGACCCAGTACTTC. It codes for CASSLYSGARVGTQYF.

The CDR3 region is CATSEPTGPSYGYTF. The DNA of the CDR3 is TGTGCCACCAGTGAACCGACAGGGCCGAGCTATGGCTACACCTTC. This rearrangement joins TRBV24-1 to TRBJ1-2, with 7 bases matching TRBD1. This CDR3 spans 15 amino acids. V gave up 4 bases and J gave up 4 bases; unmatched junction bases: 8. Germline CDR1 KGHDR, CDR2 SFDVKD.

The V and J genes are TRBV12-3 or TRBV12-4 and TRBJ1-2; D gene uncertain. The CDR3 has 14 residues. V lost 3 bases, J lost 4 bases, and 12 bases lay in between. CDR3 nucleotides: TGTGCCAGCAGTTTGGGAGCTACTCTCTATGGCTACACCTTC. Protein sequence: CASSLGATLYGYTF.

This chain connects TRBV5-8 to TRBJ2-7; D may correspond to TRBD1 or TRBD2 (6 bases each). V dropped 0 bases and J dropped 5 bases, with 15 bases sitting between them. The CDR3 has 15 residues. Germline V gene data show CDR1 as SGHTS and CDR2 as YDEGEE. CDR3 nucleotides: TGTGCCAGCAGCTTGGCGGGGGCCAGGCGGGACGAGCAGTACTTC. Translation: CASSLAGARRDEQYF.

This chain connects TRBV7-9 to TRBJ2-1; 14 nucleotides align to TRBD2. The germline CDR1 and CDR2 sequences are SEHNR and FQNEAQ (reference sequence). Trimming removed 1 base from V and 5 bases from J; junction bases left unmatched: 4. The CDR3 consists of 17 residues. As DNA, the CDR3 is TGTGCCAGCAGCTTAGTGGGACTAGCGGGAGCCGACAATGAGCAGTTCTTC. It is translated as CASSLVGLAGADNEQFF.

The chain uses TRBV7-9 and TRBJ1-1; no definite D call. Per germline, CDR1 SEHNR and CDR2 FQNEAQ (reference sequence). V was clipped by 7 bases and J by 1 base, with 16 bases between them. This CDR3 has 15 amino acids. The CDR3 nucleotides are TGTGCCAGCATCCAAGGAACAACTCCGAACACTGAAGCTTTCTTT. Its protein product is CASIQGTTPNTEAFF.